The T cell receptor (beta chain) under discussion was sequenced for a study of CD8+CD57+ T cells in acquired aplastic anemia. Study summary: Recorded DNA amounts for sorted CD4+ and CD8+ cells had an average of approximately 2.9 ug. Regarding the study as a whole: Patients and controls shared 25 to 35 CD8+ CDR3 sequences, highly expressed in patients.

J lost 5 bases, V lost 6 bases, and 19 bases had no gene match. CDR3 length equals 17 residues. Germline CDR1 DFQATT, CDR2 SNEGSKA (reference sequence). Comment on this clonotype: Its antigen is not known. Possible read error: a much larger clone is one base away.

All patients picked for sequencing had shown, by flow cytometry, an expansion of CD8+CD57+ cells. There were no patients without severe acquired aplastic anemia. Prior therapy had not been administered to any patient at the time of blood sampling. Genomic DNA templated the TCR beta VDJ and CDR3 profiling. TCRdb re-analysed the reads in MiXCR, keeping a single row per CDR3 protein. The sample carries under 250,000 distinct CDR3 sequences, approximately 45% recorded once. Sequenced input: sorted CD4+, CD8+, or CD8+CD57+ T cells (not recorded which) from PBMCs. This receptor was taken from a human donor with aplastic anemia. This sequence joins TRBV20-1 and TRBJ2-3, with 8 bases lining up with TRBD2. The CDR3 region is CSAPSGTGLVAGDTQYF. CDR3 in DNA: TGCAGTGCCCCGAGTGGAACGGGACTAGTAGCCGGAGATACGCAGTATTTT.